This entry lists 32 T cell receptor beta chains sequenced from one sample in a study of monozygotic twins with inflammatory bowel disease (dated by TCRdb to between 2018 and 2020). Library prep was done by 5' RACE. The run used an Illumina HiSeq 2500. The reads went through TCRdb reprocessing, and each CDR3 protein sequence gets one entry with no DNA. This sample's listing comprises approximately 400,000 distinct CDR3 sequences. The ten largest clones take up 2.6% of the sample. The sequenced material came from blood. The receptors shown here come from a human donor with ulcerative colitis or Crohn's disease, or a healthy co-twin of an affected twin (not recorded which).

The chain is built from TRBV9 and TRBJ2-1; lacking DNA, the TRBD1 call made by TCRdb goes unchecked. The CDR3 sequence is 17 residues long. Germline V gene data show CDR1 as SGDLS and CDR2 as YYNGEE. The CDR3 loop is CASSVARDRESYNEQFF.

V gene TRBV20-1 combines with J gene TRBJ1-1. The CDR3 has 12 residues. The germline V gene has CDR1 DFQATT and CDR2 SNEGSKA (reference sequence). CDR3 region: CSASYQNTEAFF.

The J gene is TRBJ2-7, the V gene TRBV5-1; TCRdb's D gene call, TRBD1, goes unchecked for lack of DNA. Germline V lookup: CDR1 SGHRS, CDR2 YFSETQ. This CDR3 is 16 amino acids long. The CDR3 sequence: CASSSGQNLRTYEQYF.

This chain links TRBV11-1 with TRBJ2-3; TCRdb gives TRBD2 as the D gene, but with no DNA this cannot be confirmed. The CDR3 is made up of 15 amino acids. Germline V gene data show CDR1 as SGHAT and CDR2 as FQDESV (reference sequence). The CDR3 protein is CASSPRTSRTDTQYF. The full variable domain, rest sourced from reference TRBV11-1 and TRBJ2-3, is EAEVAQSPRYKITEKSQAVAFWCDPISGHATLYWYRQILGQGPELLVQFQDESVVDDSQLPKDRFSAERLKGVDSTLKIQPAELGDSAMYLCASSPRTSRTDTQYFGPGTRLTVL.

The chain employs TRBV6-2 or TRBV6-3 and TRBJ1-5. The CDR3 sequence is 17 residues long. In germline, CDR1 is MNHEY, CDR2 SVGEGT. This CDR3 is CASSQRTFSDSNQPQHF.

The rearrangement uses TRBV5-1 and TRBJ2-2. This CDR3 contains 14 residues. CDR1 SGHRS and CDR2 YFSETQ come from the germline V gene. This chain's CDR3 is CASSPRTNTGELFF.

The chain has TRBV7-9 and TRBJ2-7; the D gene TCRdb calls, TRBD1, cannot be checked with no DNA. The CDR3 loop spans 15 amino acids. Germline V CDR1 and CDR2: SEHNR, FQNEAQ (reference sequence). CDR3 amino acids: CASSLRGTGTYEQYF. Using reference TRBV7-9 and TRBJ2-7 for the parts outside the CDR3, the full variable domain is DTGVSQNPRHKITKRGQNVTFRCDPISEHNRLYWYRQTLGQGPEFLTYFQNEAQLEKSRLLSDRFSAERPKGSFSTLEIQRTEQGDSAMYLCASSLRGTGTYEQYFGPGTRLTVT.

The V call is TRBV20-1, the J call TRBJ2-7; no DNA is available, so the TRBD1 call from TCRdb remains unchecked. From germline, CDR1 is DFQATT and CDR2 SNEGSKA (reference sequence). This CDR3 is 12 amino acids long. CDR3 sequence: CSATTGSYEQYF.

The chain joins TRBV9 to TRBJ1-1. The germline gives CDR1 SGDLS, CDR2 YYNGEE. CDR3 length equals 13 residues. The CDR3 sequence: CASSVDGGGFAFF.

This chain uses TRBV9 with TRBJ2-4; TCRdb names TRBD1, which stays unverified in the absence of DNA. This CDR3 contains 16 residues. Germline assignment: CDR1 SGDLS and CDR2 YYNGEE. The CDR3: CASSPEWGGVEYIQYF.

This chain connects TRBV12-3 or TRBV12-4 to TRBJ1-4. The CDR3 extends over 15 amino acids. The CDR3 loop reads CASSLNRRSNEKLFF.

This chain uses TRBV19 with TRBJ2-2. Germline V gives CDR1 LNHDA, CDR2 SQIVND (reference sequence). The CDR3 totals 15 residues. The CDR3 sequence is CASSMRNTHTGELFF.

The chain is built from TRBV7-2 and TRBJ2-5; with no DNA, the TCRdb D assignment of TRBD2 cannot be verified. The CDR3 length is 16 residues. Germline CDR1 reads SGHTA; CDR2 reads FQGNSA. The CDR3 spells CASSFQASGGEETQYF.

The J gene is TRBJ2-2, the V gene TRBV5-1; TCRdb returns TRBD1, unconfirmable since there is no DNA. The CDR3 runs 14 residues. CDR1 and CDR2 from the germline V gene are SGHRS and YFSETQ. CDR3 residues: CASSWTDNTGELFF.

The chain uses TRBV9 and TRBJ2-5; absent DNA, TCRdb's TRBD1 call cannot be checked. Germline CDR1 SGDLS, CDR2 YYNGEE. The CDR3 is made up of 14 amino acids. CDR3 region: CASSPILTEETQYF.

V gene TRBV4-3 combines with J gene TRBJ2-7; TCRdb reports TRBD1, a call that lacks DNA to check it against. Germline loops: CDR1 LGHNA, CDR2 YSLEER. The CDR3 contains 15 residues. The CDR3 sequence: CASSQDLNRAYEQYF.

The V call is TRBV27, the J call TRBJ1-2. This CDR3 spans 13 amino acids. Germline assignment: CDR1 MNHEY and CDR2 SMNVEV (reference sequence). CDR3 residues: CASSNDDYYGYTF.

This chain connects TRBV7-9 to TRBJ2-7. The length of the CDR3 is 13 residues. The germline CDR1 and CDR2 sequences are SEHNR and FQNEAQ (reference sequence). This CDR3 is CASVAGSSYEQYF.

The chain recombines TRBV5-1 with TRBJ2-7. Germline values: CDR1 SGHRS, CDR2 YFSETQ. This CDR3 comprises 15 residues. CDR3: CASSLVWGGTYEQYF.

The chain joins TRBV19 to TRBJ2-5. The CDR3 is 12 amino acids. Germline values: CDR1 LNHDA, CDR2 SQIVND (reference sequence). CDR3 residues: CASSTGQETQYF.

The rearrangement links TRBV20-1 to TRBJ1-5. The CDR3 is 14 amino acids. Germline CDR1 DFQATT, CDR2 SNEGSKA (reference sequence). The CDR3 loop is CSAREEQLNQPQHF.

The CDR3 region is CASSYAAAETQYF. This chain links TRBV6-5 with TRBJ2-5. The germline CDR1 and CDR2 sequences are MNHEY and SVGAGI. This CDR3 contains 13 residues.

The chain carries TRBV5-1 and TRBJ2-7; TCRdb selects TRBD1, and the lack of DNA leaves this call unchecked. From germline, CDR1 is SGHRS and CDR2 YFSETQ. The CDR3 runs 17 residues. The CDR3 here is CASSSMDGQGASYEQYF.

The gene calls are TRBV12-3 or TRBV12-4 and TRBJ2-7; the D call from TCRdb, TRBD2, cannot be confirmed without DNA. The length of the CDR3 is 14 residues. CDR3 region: CASSFGRESYEQYF.

CDR3 residues: CASSLVWNAPGTSLVEQYF. J is TRBJ2-7 and V is TRBV5-1; TCRdb indicates TRBD2, and absent DNA this call remains unverified. Germline CDR1 is SGHRS and CDR2 is YFSETQ. This CDR3 spans 19 amino acids. Looking up the rest from reference TRBV5-1 and TRBJ2-7 gives the full variable domain: KAGVTQTPRYLIKTRGQQVTLSCSPISGHRSVSWYQQTPGQGLQFLFEYFSETQRNKGNFPGRFSGRQFSNSRSEMNVSTLELGDSALYLCASSLVWNAPGTSLVEQYFGPGTRLTVT.

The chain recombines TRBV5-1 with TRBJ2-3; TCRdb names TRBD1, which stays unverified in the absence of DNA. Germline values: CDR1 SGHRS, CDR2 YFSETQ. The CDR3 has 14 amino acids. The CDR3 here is CASLRGGSTDTQYF.

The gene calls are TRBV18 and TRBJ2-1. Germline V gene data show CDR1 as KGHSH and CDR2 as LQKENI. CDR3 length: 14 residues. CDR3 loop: CANSPRTPNNEQFF.

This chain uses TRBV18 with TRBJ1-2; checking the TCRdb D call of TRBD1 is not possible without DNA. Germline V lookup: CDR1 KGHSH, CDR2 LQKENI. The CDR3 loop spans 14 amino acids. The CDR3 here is CASTRQGANYGYTF.

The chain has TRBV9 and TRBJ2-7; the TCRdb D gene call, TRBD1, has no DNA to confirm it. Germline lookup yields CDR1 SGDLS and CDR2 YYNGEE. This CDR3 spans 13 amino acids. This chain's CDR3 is CASSVSPQYEQYF. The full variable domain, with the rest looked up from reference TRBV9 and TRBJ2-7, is DSGVTQTPKHLITATGQRVTLRCSPRSGDLSVYWYQQSLDQGLQFLIQYYNGEERAKGNILERFSAQQFPDLHSELNLSSLELGDSALYFCASSVSPQYEQYFGPGTRLTVT.

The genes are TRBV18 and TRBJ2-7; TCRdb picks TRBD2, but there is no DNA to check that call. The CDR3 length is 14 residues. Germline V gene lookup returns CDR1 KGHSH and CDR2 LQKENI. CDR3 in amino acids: CASSPPGRGDEQYF.

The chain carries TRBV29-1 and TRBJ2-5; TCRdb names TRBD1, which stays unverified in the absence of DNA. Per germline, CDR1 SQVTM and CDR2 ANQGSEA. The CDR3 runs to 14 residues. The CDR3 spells CSVGPGQGGETQYF.

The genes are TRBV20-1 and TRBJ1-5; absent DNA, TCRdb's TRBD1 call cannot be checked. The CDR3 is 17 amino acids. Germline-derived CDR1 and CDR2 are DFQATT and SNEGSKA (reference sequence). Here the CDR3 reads CSAREHSGVFSNQPQHF.